These 11 T cell receptor beta chains were sequenced from one sample in a study of cytomegalovirus exposure and HLA in healthy donors (TCRdb year 2017). Library construction relied on the immunoSEQ multiplex PCR assay. A mixture of 60 forward primers for TCR Vbeta segments and 13 reverse primers for TCR Jbeta segments was used in the multiplex PCR. The source is immuneACCESS, and TCRdb retained only in-frame sequences with V and J called. Part of the clones is not carried over; for the studies checked, unresolved V genes explain less than half of this, and the remainder is unexplained. This sample comprises about 140,000 clones, 76% of them detected only once. 1.8% of the sample belongs to the ten largest clones. Sequencing was carried out using PBMCs. These receptors were obtained from a female donor in good health and CMV-seropositive.

The gene calls are TRBV13 and TRBJ1-4; TRBD1 matches at 7 bases. With V trimmed by 4 bases and J by 2 bases, 7 bases remained unmatched. Germline CDR1 is PRHDT and CDR2 is FYEKMQ (reference sequence). The CDR3 runs 16 residues. As DNA, the CDR3 is TGTGCCAGCAGCTCAACCGAGGGGGCGACTAATGAAAAACTGTTTTTT. Its protein is CASSSTEGATNEKLFF.

This clone has only one observation. CDR3 DNA: TGCGCCAGCAGCTTGGGGGCGACGGGGGTCGAGCAGTACTTC. Translation: CASSLGATGVEQYF. The V gene is TRBV5-1, the J gene TRBJ2-7, with D possibly matching TRBD2 (6 bases). V was clipped by 0 bases and J by 6 bases, with 13 bases between them. The length of the CDR3 is 14 residues. Germline V CDR1 and CDR2: SGHRS, YFSETQ.

V usage is TRBV28 and J usage is TRBJ1-4; D is unclear. The germline V gene has CDR1 MDHEN and CDR2 SYDVKM. Trimming took 2 bases from V and 8 from J, leaving 6 bases between them. There are 12 residues in the CDR3. The CDR3 loop is CASSLIREKLFF. CDR3 sequence (DNA): TGTGCCAGCAGTTTAATCCGGGAAAAACTGTTTTTT.

In this sample, this clone turned up a few times. The chain recombines TRBV2 with TRBJ2-5; D may be TRBD2 (7 bases). Deletions cut 6 bases from V and 5 bases from J, with 19 bases between. Germline CDR1 SNHLY, CDR2 FYNNEI. The CDR3 is 15 amino acids. The DNA of the CDR3 is TGTGCCAGCAGGCCGCAGGGGAGGGTTGGGGAGACCCAGTACTTC. Its translation is CASRPQGRVGETQYF.

V gene TRBV5-6 combines with J gene TRBJ1-4; TRBD1 matches 11 bases. The CDR3 totals 14 residues. V was clipped by 4 bases and J by 13 bases; unmatched bases: 9. In germline, CDR1 is SGHDT, CDR2 YYEEEE. The CDR3: CASSHWTGGRGLFF. The CDR3 region has the DNA TGTGCCAGCAGCCATTGGACAGGGGGCCGGGGACTGTTTTTT.

The rearrangement uses TRBV21-1 and TRBJ2-7; TRBD1, the table's D call, was not compared with the DNA. TRBV21-1 has pseudogene status. The CDR3 contains 18 residues. The CDR3 coding sequence is TGTGCCAGCATGGACAGGACAGGGGTGCCACGAGACCCCTACGAGCAGTACTTC. This translates into CASMDRTGVPRDPYEQYF.

The chain couples TRBV10-3 to TRBJ2-2; D call uncertain. CDR1 ENHRY and CDR2 SYGVKD come from the germline V gene. This CDR3 comprises 16 residues. With 4 bases removed from V and 3 bases from J, the gap between germline ends came to 15 bases. The CDR3 coding sequence is TGTGCCATCAGTGGGATCCCTAGTGGCGACACCGGGGAGCTGTTTTTT. Protein: CAISGIPSGDTGELFF.

Of note for this clone: The sample contains more than one DNA sequence encoding this CDR3. The chain combines TRBV15 with TRBJ1-3; the D is unclear. The CDR3 is 16 amino acids. The germline gives CDR1 LNHNV, CDR2 YYDKDF (reference sequence). The V gene lost 3 bases and the J gene lost 2 bases, with 14 bases spanning the gap. The CDR3 loop is CATSRDGRETGNTIYF. In DNA, the CDR3 is TGTGCCACCAGCAGGGATGGCCGGGAAACTGGAAACACCATATATTTT.

The chain recombines TRBV5-1 with TRBJ2-1; TRBD2 aligns across 8 bases. After removal of 0 bases from V and 0 bases from J, the junction contained 8 bases not matched to a gene. This CDR3 region has 18 residues. Germline CDR1 SGHRS, CDR2 YFSETQ. CDR3 sequence: CASSLAPGLAGSYNEQFF. In DNA, the CDR3 is TGCGCCAGCAGCTTGGCACCCGGACTAGCAGGCTCCTACAATGAGCAGTTCTTC.

CDR3 residues: CAWQRGLPQETQYF. DNA for the CDR3: TGTGCCTGGCAAAGGGGCCTCCCCCAAGAGACCCAGTACTTC. The chain employs TRBV30 and TRBJ2-5; tentative D call: TRBD1 (5 bases). Germline V gives CDR1 GTSNPN, CDR2 SVGIG (reference sequence). V was shortened by 5 bases and J by 1 base, with 14 bases between the two germline ends. This CDR3 is built from 14 residues.

This clone was counted between two and nine times. The rearrangement joins TRBV6-5 to TRBJ1-2; TRBD1 matches 9 bases. The CDR3 extends over 13 amino acids. Germline V gives CDR1 MNHEY, CDR2 SVGAGI. J was trimmed by 5 bases and V by 9 bases; bases with no gene match: 7. The CDR3: CASTGGAEYGYTF. CDR3 DNA: TGTGCCAGTACAGGGGGCGCGGAATATGGCTACACCTTC.